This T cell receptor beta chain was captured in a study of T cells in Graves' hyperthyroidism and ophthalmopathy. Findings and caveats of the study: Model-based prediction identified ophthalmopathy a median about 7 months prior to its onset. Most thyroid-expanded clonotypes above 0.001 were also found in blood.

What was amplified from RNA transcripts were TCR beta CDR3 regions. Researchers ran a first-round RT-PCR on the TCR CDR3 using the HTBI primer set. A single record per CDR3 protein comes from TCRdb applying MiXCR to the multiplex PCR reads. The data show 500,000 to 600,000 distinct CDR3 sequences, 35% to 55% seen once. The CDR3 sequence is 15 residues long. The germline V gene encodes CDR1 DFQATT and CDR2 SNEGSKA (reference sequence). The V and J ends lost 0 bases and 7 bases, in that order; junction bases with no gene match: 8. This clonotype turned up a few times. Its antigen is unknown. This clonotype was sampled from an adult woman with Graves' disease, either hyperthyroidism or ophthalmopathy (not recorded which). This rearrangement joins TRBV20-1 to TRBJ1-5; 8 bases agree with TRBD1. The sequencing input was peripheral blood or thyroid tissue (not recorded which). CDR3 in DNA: TGCAGTGCTAGAGATATGGGACAGGTTGGGCAGCCCCAGCATTTT. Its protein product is CSARDMGQVGQPQHF.